A selection of T cell receptor beta chains follows, all from one sample in a study of blood T cell repertoires in COVID-19. Data came from immunoSEQ multiplex PCR; TCRdb stores just in-frame clones and leaves some out. The profile covers approximately 240,000 clones, with roughly 80% appearing a single time and 4% to 6% taken by the ten largest. Material: peripheral blood. The origin of the receptors is a woman aged 55-75 years who had recovered from COVID-19. The CDR3 runs from the conserved cysteine through the conserved F or W. D genes are given only for firm matches. Clone sizes are given selectively: once, few, many, or a class where the clone is expanded.

v_call	d_call	j_call	clone_size	cdr3_nt	cdr3_aa
TRBV2	.	TRBJ2-6	.	TGTGCCAGCAGGGATGACAGGTTCTCTGGGGCCAACGTCCTGACTTTC	CASRDDRFSGANVLTF
TRBV4-2	TRBD1	TRBJ2-2	few	TGTGCCAGCAGCCCCGGGACAGGTGACGCCGGGGAGCTGTTTTTT	CASSPGTGDAGELFF
TRBV2	.	TRBJ1-1	once	TGTGCCAGCAGTGTAGGTCAGCGGGTCGAAGCTTTCTTT	CASSVGQRVEAFF
TRBV5-6	.	TRBJ2-7	.	TGTGCCAGCAGCCTATCAGGGGCAGGGGTCCACGAGCAGTACTTC	CASSLSGAGVHEQYF
TRBV7-2	TRBD1	TRBJ1-1	.	TGTGCCAGCAGCTTAAGGCAGGGGGCGGAGAACACTGAAGCTTTCTTT	CASSLRQGAENTEAFF
TRBV29-1	.	TRBJ1-2	few	TGCAGCGATTCAAGGGGCGACTATGGCTACACCTTC	CSDSRGDYGYTF
TRBV12-3/TRBV12-4	.	TRBJ1-2	.	TGTGCCAGCAGTCGGGGGAACTATGGCTACACCTTC	CASSRGNYGYTF
TRBV10-3	.	TRBJ2-3	.	TGTGCCATCAGTGAGTCCCCACAGGGCGGAGATACGCAGTATTTT	CAISESPQGGDTQYF
TRBV11-1	.	TRBJ2-3	medium-sized	TGTGCCAGCAGCTTAATGCAGGGGACAGATACGCAGTATTTT	CASSLMQGTDTQYF
TRBV4-1	.	TRBJ2-5	.	TGCGCCAGCAGCCAAGATGGAGGGGCTGGGCAAGAGACCCAGTACTTC	CASSQDGGAGQETQYF
TRBV11-1	TRBD2	TRBJ2-5	.	TGTGCCAGCAGCGAATCTCTAGCGGGGGGCCAAGAGACCCAGTACTTC	CASSESLAGGQETQYF
TRBV10-3	.	TRBJ1-2	.	TGTGCCATCAGTGAGCCGGAGAACTATGGCTACACCTTC	CAISEPENYGYTF
TRBV5-1	TRBD2	TRBJ2-5	few	TGCGCCAGCAGCTTGGAAGGGACTAGCGGGGAGCAAGAGACCCAGTACTTC	CASSLEGTSGEQETQYF
TRBV7-2	TRBD2	TRBJ2-3	many	TGTGCCAGCAGCTTAGTAGCGGGGGGGCCAGATACGCAGTATTTT	CASSLVAGGPDTQYF
TRBV7-9	.	TRBJ1-1	.	TGTGCCAGCAGCTTCGGTCGGGCTGAAGCTTTCTTT	CASSFGRAEAFF
TRBV5-1	TRBD1	TRBJ1-4	.	TGCGCCAGCAGACTGACAGGGTCTAATGAAAAACTGTTTTTT	CASRLTGSNEKLFF
TRBV7-2	.	TRBJ1-1	.	TGTGCCAGCAGCCCAGCGGCGGTAAAGAACACTGAAGCTTTCTTT	CASSPAAVKNTEAFF
TRBV6-5	TRBD1	TRBJ1-5	.	TGTGCCAGCAGCGACAGGGGAAGTCAGCCCCAGCATTTT	CASSDRGSQPQHF
TRBV4-1	TRBD1	TRBJ1-2	.	TGCGCCAGCAGCCAAGAGAGACAGGGGGCACGCGGCTACACCTTC	CASSQERQGARGYTF
TRBV6-5	.	TRBJ1-2	.	TGTGCCAGCAGTTACTCTGAGGGTAATGGCTACACCTTC	CASSYSEGNGYTF
TRBV5-1	TRBD1	TRBJ2-7	.	TGCGCCAGCAGGAGGGACAGGGAAAACGAGCAGTACTTC	CASRRDRENEQYF
TRBV6-5	TRBD1	TRBJ2-5	.	TGTGCCAGCAGGCGGACAGGGGCAGAGACCCAGTACTTC	CASRRTGAETQYF
TRBV5-1	TRBD2	TRBJ2-7	.	TGCGCCAGCAGCTTGGGAGCGGGGGGTTTCTACGAGCAGTACTTC	CASSLGAGGFYEQYF
TRBV12-3/TRBV12-4	TRBD1	TRBJ1-2	.	TGTGCCAGCAGCCAGACAGGGGATGGCTACACCTTC	CASSQTGDGYTF
TRBV5-1	TRBD2	TRBJ2-1	.	TGCGCCAGCAGCTTGATCCCTAGCGGGGGGAGCAATGAGCAGTTCTTC	CASSLIPSGGSNEQFF
TRBV10-1	TRBD1	TRBJ2-5	.	TGCGCCAGCAGTAAGGGGGCGGAGACCCAGTACTTC	CASSKGAETQYF
TRBV29-1	.	TRBJ2-1	.	TGCAGCGTTGATTGGGCTGGGGGGAGGTACAATGAGCAGTTCTTC	CSVDWAGGRYNEQFF
TRBV7-9	.	TRBJ2-1	.	TGTGCCAGCAGCTCCTCCTTTCGACAGGCCTCCTACAATGAGCAGTTCTTC	CASSSSFRQASYNEQFF
TRBV2	TRBD1	TRBJ1-1	.	TGTGCCAGCAGCAAAGAAAGGGACAGTGAAGCTTTCTTT	CASSKERDSEAFF
TRBV2	.	TRBJ2-1	few	TGTGCCAGCAGTGAGGCAGGGCGCGGTGAGCAGTTCTTC	CASSEAGRGEQFF
TRBV19	TRBD1	TRBJ2-7	.	TGTGCCAGTAGTAGACGGACAGGGGGGCTCTCCTACGAGCAGTACTTC	CASSRRTGGLSYEQYF
TRBV5-4	.	TRBJ1-4	few	TGTGCCAGCAGCTTGACGACAGCCCCTAATGAAAAACTGTTTTTT	CASSLTTAPNEKLFF
TRBV24-1	.	TRBJ1-2	.	TGTGCCACCAGCCCAGGGGAATTTAACTATGGCTACACCTTC	CATSPGEFNYGYTF
TRBV2	.	TRBJ1-3	.	TGTGCCAGCAGTCCAAGGGAGTCCGGAAACACCATATATTTT	CASSPRESGNTIYF
TRBV7-8	.	TRBJ2-1	.	TGTGCCAGCAGCTCCCTCACAAATCGTAATGAGCAGTTCTTC	CASSSLTNRNEQFF
TRBV29-1	TRBD2	TRBJ2-3	.	TGCAGCGTTGATACCCTAGCGGGGGGGACAGATACGCAGTATTTT	CSVDTLAGGTDTQYF
TRBV5-1	TRBD1	TRBJ1-2	once	TGCGCCAGCAGCATGACAGGGGTTTACGGCTACACCTTC	CASSMTGVYGYTF
TRBV12-5	TRBD1	TRBJ1-6	.	TGTGCTAGTGGCCGGGGGACAGGGGTGTCACCCCTCCACTTT	CASGRGTGVSPLHF
TRBV7-2	.	TRBJ2-7	.	TGTGCCAGCAGCTTAGCCGGGGCCTACGAGCAGTACTTC	CASSLAGAYEQYF
TRBV5-1	.	TRBJ2-7	.	TGCGCCAGCAGCTTGGCCGGGGGACAGACCTACGAGCAGTACTTC	CASSLAGGQTYEQYF
TRBV2	TRBD2	TRBJ2-3	.	TGTGCCAGCAGGGCGCAGCGGGGGGGCCATACGCAGTATTTT	CASRAQRGGHTQYF
TRBV10-2	.	TRBJ2-7	.	TGCGCCAGCAAGGAGGACCCCAACGCTTTCGAGCAGTACTTC	CASKEDPNAFEQYF
TRBV6-2/TRBV6-3	.	TRBJ2-1	.	TGTGCCAGCAGTTATCGCGGGGGCCCCGTCAATGAGCAGTTCTTC	CASSYRGGPVNEQFF
TRBV20-1	.	TRBJ2-2	.	TGCAGTGCTAGTCCAGGCGAGAACACCGGGGAGCTGTTTTTT	CSASPGENTGELFF
TRBV18	.	TRBJ1-4	.	TGTGCCAGCTCACCTAGCAGCGGAAATGAAAAACTGTTTTTT	CASSPSSGNEKLFF
TRBV18	.	TRBJ2-5	once	TGTGCCAGCTCACCCAGCAGGGCACAAGAGACCCAGTACTTC	CASSPSRAQETQYF
TRBV10-1	.	TRBJ1-1	.	TGCGCCGGCGAGGGTTCAGGAGGGAACACTGAAGCTTTCTTT	CAGEGSGGNTEAFF
TRBV6-5	.	TRBJ1-5	once	TGTGCCAGCACCCTGACTGAACATCAGCCCCAGCATTTT	CASTLTEHQPQHF